This TCR beta chain is from a study of T cells after yellow fever vaccination. Overall study findings and caveats: After the booster, 96% of CD4 and roughly nine tenths of CD8 primary-response clones were re-detected. Researchers report a weaker secondary response that nonetheless peaked faster, day 5 versus 15. CD4 and CD8 compartments shared a small share of clonotypes.

Turning to this clonotype: Its target is not known.

Germline V gene lookup returns CDR1 DFQATT and CDR2 SNEGSKA (reference sequence). Trimming shortened V by 6 bases and J by 2 bases, and 18 bases separated the two germline ends. The CDR3 spans 15 residues. As TCR cDNA was made by 5'RACE template switching, a universal primer site and UMIs were added. TCRdb passed the 5' RACE reads through MiXCR, listing each CDR3 protein once. The table records some 400,000 distinct CDR3 sequences, 6.2% of them present only once. The source is a man aged 30 to 39 who received the YFV17D yellow fever vaccine. This chain uses TRBV20-1 with TRBJ2-3, with D tentatively TRBD2 (6 bases). The input for sequencing was PBMCs, taken 5 days after the yellow fever booster vaccination. The CDR3 sequence: CSAPPASEFTDTQYF. CDR3 bases: TGCAGTGCCCCGCCGGCTAGCGAATTCACAGATACGCAGTATTTT.